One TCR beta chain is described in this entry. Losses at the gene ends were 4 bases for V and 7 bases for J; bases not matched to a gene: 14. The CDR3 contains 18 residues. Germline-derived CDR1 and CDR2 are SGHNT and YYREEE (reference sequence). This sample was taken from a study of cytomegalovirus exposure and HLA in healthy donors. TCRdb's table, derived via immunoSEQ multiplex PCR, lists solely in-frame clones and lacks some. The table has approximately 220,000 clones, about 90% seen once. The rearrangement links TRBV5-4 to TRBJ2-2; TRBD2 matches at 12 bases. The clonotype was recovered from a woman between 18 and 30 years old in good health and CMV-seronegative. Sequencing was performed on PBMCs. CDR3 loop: CASSLPSGLAGYGGELFF. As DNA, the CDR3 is TGTGCCAGCAGCCTACCATCGGGACTAGCGGGTTATGGCGGGGAGCTGTTTTTT.